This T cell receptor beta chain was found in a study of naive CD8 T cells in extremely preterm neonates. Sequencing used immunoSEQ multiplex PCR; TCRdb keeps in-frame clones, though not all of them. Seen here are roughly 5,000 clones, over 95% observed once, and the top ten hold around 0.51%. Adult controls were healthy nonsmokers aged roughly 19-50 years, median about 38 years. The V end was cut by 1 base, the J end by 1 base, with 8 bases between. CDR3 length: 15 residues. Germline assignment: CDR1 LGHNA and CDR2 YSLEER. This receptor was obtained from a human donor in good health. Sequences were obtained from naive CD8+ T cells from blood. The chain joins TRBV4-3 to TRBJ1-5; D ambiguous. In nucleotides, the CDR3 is TGCGCCAGCAGCCAAGCACTAAAGAGCAATCAGCCCCAGCATTTT. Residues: CASSQALKSNQPQHF.